Below are 29 T cell receptor beta chains sequenced from a single sample in a study of cytomegalovirus exposure and HLA in healthy donors. Clones were read by immunoSEQ multiplex PCR, and TCRdb kept only the in-frame ones, dropping some. The sample consists of about 88,000 clones, roughly 84% of them appearing once. Sample: PBMCs. The receptors come from a woman under 30 in good health and CMV-seropositive.

The V and J genes are TRBV5-6 and TRBJ1-3, with D hard to call. The CDR3 runs to 16 residues. Germline V lookup: CDR1 SGHDT, CDR2 YYEEEE. V lost 3 bases and J 0 bases, leaving 13 bases between the germline ends. CDR3 in amino acids: CASSSTGSFSGNTIYF. CDR3 DNA sequence: TGTGCCAGCAGCTCGACGGGATCCTTCTCTGGAAACACCATATATTTT.

The count of this clone is one. The chain has TRBV28 and TRBJ2-2; D is unresolved. This CDR3 is built from 12 residues. CDR1 and CDR2 (germline): MDHEN, SYDVKM. The CDR3 here is CATTGNTGELFF. The CDR3 DNA is TGTGCTACTACGGGGAACACCGGGGAGCTGTTTTTT. The whole variable domain, filled in from reference TRBV28 and TRBJ2-2, reads DVKVTQSSRYLVKRTGEKVFLECVQDMDHENMFWYRQDPGLGLRLIYFSYDVKMKEKGDIPEGYSVSREKKERFSLILESASTNQTSMYLCATTGNTGELFFGEGSRLTVL.

The chain joins TRBV19 to TRBJ2-7; 10 bases map to TRBD1. Germline CDR1 reads LNHDA; CDR2 reads SQIVND (reference sequence). This CDR3 region has 14 residues. With V trimmed by 7 bases and J by 2 bases, 5 bases remained unmatched. The CDR3: CASTPGQGTYEQYF. In nucleotides, the CDR3 is TGTGCCAGTACTCCGGGACAGGGGACCTACGAGCAGTACTTC.

The V and J genes are TRBV2 and TRBJ2-6; 7 nucleotides agree with TRBD1. Germline V CDR1 and CDR2: SNHLY, FYNNEI. Trimming at V came to 6 bases and at J to 11 bases, leaving 7 bases not matched to a gene. The CDR3 is made up of 13 amino acids. CDR3 DNA sequence: TGTGCCAGCAGGGGGACAGCCGGTCACGTCCTGACTTTC. Its protein product is CASRGTAGHVLTF.

The gene calls are TRBV28 and TRBJ1-2, with 7 bases fitting TRBD1. Germline lookup yields CDR1 MDHEN and CDR2 SYDVKM. CDR3 length: 13 amino acids. V lost 7 bases to trimming and J lost 4 bases; unmatched junction nucleotides: 6. The CDR3 spells CASNDRAAYGYTF. DNA of the CDR3: TGTGCCAGCAATGACAGGGCGGCCTATGGCTACACCTTC.

This clone was found once. This sequence joins TRBV18 and TRBJ2-7; 9 nucleotides align to TRBD1. The CDR3 contains 17 residues. V was pared by 4 bases and J by 5 bases, with 15 bases of the junction left unmatched. Germline assignment: CDR1 KGHSH and CDR2 LQKENI. The CDR3 loop reads CASSLMDRGIGVNEQYF. CDR3 bases: TGTGCCAGCTCACTCATGGACAGGGGTATCGGGGTGAACGAGCAGTACTTC.

The J gene is TRBJ1-1, the V gene TRBV13, with D possibly TRBD1 on 5 matching bases. Germline CDR1 PRHDT, CDR2 FYEKMQ (reference sequence). The V end was cut by 7 bases, the J end by 11 bases, with 20 bases between. This CDR3 spans 13 amino acids. The CDR3 reads CASNSGQGLEAFF. The CDR3 DNA follows: TGTGCCAGCAATTCAGGGCAGGGCCTTGAGGCTTTCTTT.

CDR3 sequence: CASSLLGGLYEQYF. The CDR3 region has the DNA TGTGCCAGCAGCTTACTCGGGGGGCTATACGAGCAGTACTTC. J is TRBJ2-7 and V is TRBV7-2; tentatively, D is TRBD2 (7 bases). V lost 2 bases and J 4 bases, leaving 12 bases between the germline ends. The CDR3 sequence is 14 residues long. CDR1 SGHTA and CDR2 FQGNSA come from the germline V gene.

The chain carries TRBV4-3 and TRBJ1-1; D uncertain. Trimming removed 5 bases at V and 3 bases at J, with 19 bases between. This CDR3 region has 16 residues. CDR1 and CDR2 from the germline V gene are LGHNA and YSLEER. The CDR3 sequence is CASSFFPRGNYTEAFF. CDR3 DNA: TGCGCCAGCAGCTTTTTCCCCCGGGGTAATTACACTGAAGCTTTCTTT.

The chain links TRBV28 to TRBJ1-1, with D maybe TRBD1 (6 bases). Germline V lookup: CDR1 MDHEN, CDR2 SYDVKM. V dropped 7 bases and J dropped 3 bases, with 18 bases sitting between them. The CDR3 loop spans 15 amino acids. The CDR3 is CASTTQGQGYTEAFF. The CDR3 bases are TGTGCCAGCACCACCCAGGGGCAGGGTTACACTGAAGCTTTCTTT.

Here the CDR3 reads CASRLGQGNSPLHF. CDR3 bases: TGTGCCAGCCGCTTGGGTCAGGGGAACTCACCCCTCCACTTT. This chain joins TRBV6-5 and TRBJ1-6, with a weak D call TRBD1 (6 bases). Germline V lookup: CDR1 MNHEY, CDR2 SVGAGI. The V end lost 8 bases, the J end lost 10 bases, and 18 bases lay between the germline ends. The CDR3 length is 14 residues.

The rearrangement joins TRBV27 to TRBJ2-7, with 11 bases identical to TRBD1. The CDR3 covers 14 residues. The germline V gene encodes CDR1 MNHEY and CDR2 SMNVEV (reference sequence). V lost 4 bases and J lost 6; bases outside the gene matches: 5. CDR3 in amino acids: CASSSAGTGGEQYF. The CDR3 nucleotides are TGTGCCAGCAGTTCCGCCGGGACAGGGGGCGAGCAGTACTTC.

CDR3: CASSLIQNTGELFF. Written as DNA, the CDR3 is TGTGCCAGCAGCTTAATCCAGAACACCGGGGAGCTGTTTTTT. The V and J genes are TRBV11-2 and TRBJ2-2; D not certain. V shed 2 bases and J shed 1 base, with 5 bases lying between them. Germline V gene data show CDR1 as SGHAT and CDR2 as FQNNGV. This CDR3 has 14 residues.

This clone came up once. The J gene is TRBJ1-4, the V gene TRBV28, with 12 bases that match TRBD1. V lost 2 bases, J lost 7 bases, and 5 bases stayed unmatched. Looked up from germline, CDR1 is MDHEN and CDR2 is SYDVKM. This CDR3 spans 16 amino acids. CDR3 nucleotide sequence: TGTGCCAGCAGTTTAGGGGGACAGGGGGCCGGTGAAAAACTGTTTTTT. As protein: CASSLGGQGAGEKLFF.

The V and J genes are TRBV11-3 and TRBJ2-2; 10 nucleotides match TRBD2. The CDR3 consists of 16 residues. Germline CDR1 is SGHNT and CDR2 is YENEEA. Trimming at V came to 4 bases and at J to 4 bases, leaving 6 bases not matched to a gene. The CDR3 here is CASSSRAGGGTGELFF. The CDR3 bases are TGTGCCAGCAGCTCGAGAGCGGGAGGGGGCACCGGGGAGCTGTTTTTT.

This chain links TRBV28 with TRBJ1-1; a weak D match, TRBD1 (6 bases). This CDR3 spans 16 amino acids. Trimming took 5 bases from V and 4 from J, leaving 20 bases between them. Germline V gene sequence: CDR1 MDHEN, CDR2 SYDVKM. The CDR3 nucleotides are TGTGCCAGCAGTATACCACCCGGGGGGCGAAGCACTGAAGCTTTCTTT. This encodes CASSIPPGGRSTEAFF.

V usage is TRBV4-1 and J usage is TRBJ2-1, with 11 bases aligning to TRBD2. Germline assignment: CDR1 MGHRA and CDR2 YSYEKL. Losses at the gene ends were 0 bases for V and 7 bases for J; bases not matched to a gene: 11. This CDR3 spans 18 amino acids. Here the CDR3 DNA reads TGCGCCAGCAGCCAAGAATGGCTAGCGGGGGGCCGGCGGAATGAGCAGTTCTTC. Protein: CASSQEWLAGGRRNEQFF.

The chain employs TRBV7-9 and TRBJ1-2; no firm D call. V lost 1 base and J 5 bases, leaving 8 bases between the germline ends. CDR3 length equals 13 residues. CDR1 and CDR2 from the germline V gene are SEHNR and FQNEAQ (reference sequence). For the CDR3, the DNA is TGTGCCAGCAGCTTAGTTCGCCAGTATGGCTACACCTTC. This encodes CASSLVRQYGYTF.

This clone has a handful of counts. The rearrangement joins TRBV18 to TRBJ1-1, with 7 bases fitting TRBD1. J lost 3 bases, V lost 6 bases, and 4 bases had no gene match. Germline V gene lookup returns CDR1 KGHSH and CDR2 LQKENI. This CDR3 spans 13 amino acids. CDR3 nucleotide sequence: TGTGCCAGCTCCGACAGGGTGGACACTGAAGCTTTCTTT. The encoded protein is CASSDRVDTEAFF.

This chain connects TRBV4-1 to TRBJ1-1, with 7 bases matching TRBD1. This CDR3 contains 16 residues. V shed 0 bases, J shed 2 bases, and the junction held 6 bases outside the gene matches. CDR1 MGHRA and CDR2 YSYEKL come from the germline V gene. The CDR3 coding sequence is TGCGCCAGCAGCCAAGATGGGGACAGAAGAAACACTGAAGCTTTCTTT. This encodes CASSQDGDRRNTEAFF.

V and J are TRBV7-9 and TRBJ2-7; 7 bases align to TRBD1. V lost 5 bases and J lost 4; bases outside the gene matches: 11. This CDR3 is built from 15 residues. Germline V CDR1 and CDR2: SEHNR, FQNEAQ (reference sequence). CDR3 in DNA: TGTGCCAGCAGCGGCCGACAGGGTGGAGATTACGAGCAGTACTTC. The encoded protein is CASSGRQGGDYEQYF. Variable domain in full (rest from reference TRBV7-9 and TRBJ2-7): DTGVSQNPRHKITKRGQNVTFRCDPISEHNRLYWYRQTLGQGPEFLTYFQNEAQLEKSRLLSDRFSAERPKGSFSTLEIQRTEQGDSAMYLCASSGRQGGDYEQYFGPGTRLTVT.

In this sample, this clone turned up once. The chain links TRBV27 to TRBJ1-1, with no clear D. CDR1 is MNHEY, CDR2 SMNVEV, per germline (reference sequence). The CDR3 consists of 13 residues. The V end was cut by 3 bases, the J end by 1 base, with 6 bases between. In nucleotides, the CDR3 is TGTGCCAGCAGTTTCCGGGAGAACACTGAAGCTTTCTTT. Translation: CASSFRENTEAFF.

The chain recombines TRBV5-1 with TRBJ2-3; D perhaps matches TRBD2 (5 bases). CDR1 is SGHRS and CDR2 is YFSETQ in the germline V gene. The CDR3 totals 16 residues. V lost 7 bases and J 1 base, leaving 19 bases between the germline ends. The chain's CDR3 is CASVVAPVSRTDTQYF. The CDR3 coding sequence is TGCGCCAGCGTGGTAGCGCCAGTATCTCGCACAGATACGCAGTATTTT.

This chain connects TRBV21-1 to TRBJ1-3. TRBV21-1 is termed a pseudogene. This CDR3 is built from 15 residues. The CDR3 DNA is TGTGCCAGCAGCAAAGGTACGCCTACTGGAAACACCATATATTTT. Amino acid sequence: CASSKGTPTGNTIYF.

The rearrangement uses TRBV9 and TRBJ1-4; a possible D gene is TRBD1 (6 bases). Germline V CDR1 and CDR2: SGDLS, YYNGEE. The CDR3 has 15 amino acids. Trimming left V 3 bases short and J 7 bases short, with 16 bases between. The CDR3 here is CASSGQTGTVEKLFF. The CDR3 DNA is TGTGCCAGCAGCGGACAGACAGGAACGGTTGAAAAACTGTTTTTT. The variable domain in full, with the rest retrieved from reference TRBV9 and TRBJ1-4, is DSGVTQTPKHLITATGQRVTLRCSPRSGDLSVYWYQQSLDQGLQFLIQYYNGEERAKGNILERFSAQQFPDLHSELNLSSLELGDSALYFCASSGQTGTVEKLFFGSGTQLSVL.

This chain uses TRBV15 with TRBJ2-5; D is undetermined. The CDR3 is 14 residues long. V lost 0 bases, J lost 4 bases, and 9 bases lay in between. Germline assignment: CDR1 LNHNV and CDR2 YYDKDF (reference sequence). The CDR3 region is CATSRDLSPETQYF. Written as DNA, the CDR3 is TGTGCCACCAGCAGAGATCTTAGCCCAGAGACCCAGTACTTC. Filled out from reference TRBV15 and TRBJ2-5, the complete variable domain reads DAMVIQNPRYQVTQFGKPVTLSCSQTLNHNVMYWYQQKSSQAPKLLFHYYDKDFNNEADTPDNFQSRRPNTSFCFLDIRSPGLGDTAMYLCATSRDLSPETQYFGPGTRLLVL.

The rearrangement joins TRBV7-6 to TRBJ1-1, with 8 nucleotides matching TRBD1. The J segment lost 4 bases and the V segment lost 6 bases, leaving 7 bases of the junction unmatched. This CDR3 is built from 14 residues. The germline gives CDR1 SGHVS, CDR2 FNYEAQ. The CDR3 sequence: CASSWTGSATEAFF. CDR3 nucleotides: TGTGCCAGCAGTTGGACAGGGTCGGCCACTGAAGCTTTCTTT.

This clone was seen a handful of times. The chain uses TRBV2 and TRBJ1-5, with a weak D call TRBD1 (6 bases). V was pared by 8 bases and J by 1 base, with 12 bases between. Germline V gene lookup returns CDR1 SNHLY and CDR2 FYNNEI. The CDR3 consists of 14 residues. The CDR3 here is CASHPDSSNQPQHF. The CDR3, as DNA: TGTGCCAGCCACCCGGACAGCAGCAATCAGCCCCAGCATTTT.

On this clone: This sample also contains other DNA sequences that code for the same CDR3. The chain carries TRBV6-4 and TRBJ1-1; D call uncertain. The CDR3 has 14 residues. Germline V CDR1 and CDR2: MRHNA, SNTAGT. Trimming took off 0 bases at V and 4 bases at J, with 9 bases between the two ends. CDR3 nucleotides: TGTGCCAGCAGTGACTCGAGTCGGGGCACTGAAGCTTTCTTT. This sequence encodes CASSDSSRGTEAFF.